The sequence of this T cell receptor beta chain was determined in a study of T cells in localized non-small cell lung cancer. Only in-frame clones appear in the TCRdb table, and some are missing; sequencing was by immunoSEQ multiplex PCR. The table shows roughly 11,000 clones, with 29% occurring only once. The V and J ends lost 5 bases and 1 base, in that order; junction bases with no gene match: 18. Germline CDR1 reads SGDLS; CDR2 reads YYNGEE. CDR3 size: 20 residues. General study points: Heterogeneity within the tumor remains possible, as just one region underwent sequencing. Appearances in adjacent lung were noted for a median roughly 50 of the top 100 tumor clones.

This clone was found a few times. The target antigen is unknown. This chain joins TRBV9 and TRBJ2-1; 10 bases align to TRBD2. The sequence was collected from a man aged 35 to 69 with stage I lung adenocarcinoma. Material: lung tumor tissue, obtained before any cancer treatment. The DNA of the CDR3 is TGTGCCAGCAGTGATACCCAGACTAGCGGGTGGGCCCATTCCTACAATGAGCAGTTCTTC. It specifies CASSDTQTSGWAHSYNEQFF.